This T cell receptor (beta chain) was documented in a study of T-cell memory formation after mild COVID-19. Study summary: TCR clusters largely stayed donor specific.

This clonotype was detected many times. No antigen is known for it. V trimming: 4 bases; J trimming: 1 base; junction bases outside the gene matches: 2. The length of the CDR3 is 14 residues. TCRdb analysed the 5' RACE reads with MiXCR anew, one entry per CDR3 protein. The sample shows tens of thousands of distinct CDR3 sequences, approximately 25% of them seen only once. The study, taken as a whole, reports: Chiefly within CM and EM were the contracting CD4+ clones; CD8+ ones were within EMRA.

The chain uses TRBV12-3 or TRBV12-4 and TRBJ1-1; 8 bases agree with TRBD1. Sequencing was done on a sample of PBMCs or a T cell subset sorted from them (not recorded which). This sequence was found in a man aged 18 to 29 who had mild COVID-19 (a few samples of this study predate the infection). Cell type and time point are not known. CDR3 protein: CASSSGQGNTEAFF. The CDR3 DNA sequence: TGTGCCAGCAGTTCCGGACAGGGGAACACTGAAGCTTTCTTT.